A selection of T cell receptor beta chains follows, all from one sample in a study of T cells in tumors after PD-1 blockade. The repertoire was sequenced with immunoSEQ multiplex PCR; TCRdb's copy has only in-frame clones and lacks some. The table has approximately 46,000 clones, approximately 79% seen once. This specimen was PBMCs, taken before anti-PD-1 treatment. These receptor sequences come from a human donor with basal cell carcinoma. The CDR3 runs from the conserved cysteine through the conserved F or W. A D gene is named only where the DNA matches it firmly. A row's size may be missing; if present it is once, few, many or a size class.

j_call d_call clone_size v_call cdr3_length cdr3_nt cdr3_aa
TRBJ2-5 TRBD2 NA TRBV4-1 17 TGCGCCAGCAGCCAATCCGGCGGCGGGAGGTACCAAGAGACCCAGTACTTC CASSQSGGGRYQETQYF
TRBJ2-7 TRBD2 NA TRBV3-1/TRBV3-2 17 TGTGCCAGCAGCCAAGATTGGGGAGCGGGAGGACACTACGAGCAGTACTTC CASSQDWGAGGHYEQYF
TRBJ2-5 NA few TRBV18 17 TGTGCCAGCTCGTACACTGTTGGCCTCGAAGGTCAAGAGACCCAGTACTTC CASSYTVGLEGQETQYF
TRBJ2-3 NA NA TRBV6-6 16 TGTGCCAGCAGTCCCACGGTCTATCCGGGGGCAGATACGCAGTATTTT CASSPTVYPGADTQYF
TRBJ2-5 TRBD1 NA TRBV29-1 12 TGCAGCGTTGAAGAAACGTTACAGGGGCAGTACTTC CSVEETLQGQYF
TRBJ2-1 TRBD1 NA TRBV2 15 TGTGCCAGCAGTCCGACAGGGGGCGACTACAATGAGCAGTTCTTC CASSPTGGDYNEQFF
TRBJ2-1 TRBD2 NA TRBV3-1/TRBV3-2 17 TGTGCCAGCAGCCAACTAGCGGGAGGGCTGGGCTACAATGAGCAGTTCTTC CASSQLAGGLGYNEQFF
TRBJ2-7 TRBD2 NA TRBV3-1/TRBV3-2 15 TGTGCCAGCAGCCAAGGGCTAGCGGCGTCCTACGAGCAGTACTTC CASSQGLAASYEQYF
TRBJ1-2 NA NA TRBV5-1 15 TGCGCCAGCAGCTTTGACGGCCTCGGGATCTATGGCTACACCTTC CASSFDGLGIYGYTF
TRBJ1-3 NA few TRBV6-6 17 TGTGCCAGCAGTCCACTGAGGGCCAGGGGCTCTGGAAACACCATATATTTT CASSPLRARGSGNTIYF
TRBJ2-3 NA NA TRBV5-1 16 TGCGCCAGCAGCAGGGGGGGATTTCTTAGCACAGATACGCAGTATTTT CASSRGGFLSTDTQYF
TRBJ2-5 TRBD1 NA TRBV5-4 12 TGTGCCAGCAGCCCTGGGACAGAATCTCGGTACTTC CASSPGTESRYF
TRBJ2-3 TRBD2 NA TRBV6-5 14 TGTGCCAGCAGGAGACTAGCGGACACAGATACGCAGTATTTT CASRRLADTDTQYF
TRBJ2-7 TRBD1 NA TRBV2 16 TGTGCCAGCAGATCCCCAGGACAGGGGGGGCCCTACGAGCAGTACTTC CASRSPGQGGPYEQYF
TRBJ2-7 TRBD1 NA TRBV7-9 15 TGTGCCAGCAGCAATGCGGGTGGGACAGGGGTCGAGCAGTACTTC CASSNAGGTGVEQYF
TRBJ1-3 NA NA TRBV12-3/TRBV12-4 13 TGTGCCAGCAGTCTTCGGCTCAGAAACACCATATATTTT CASSLRLRNTIYF
TRBJ1-6 NA NA TRBV5-1 15 TGCGCCAGCAGCTTGGCCGGGCAGGGTAATTCACCCCTCCACTTT CASSLAGQGNSPLHF
TRBJ2-4 NA NA TRBV4-1 14 TGCGCCAGCAGCAACCCGGTAGCCAAAAACATTCAGTACTTC CASSNPVAKNIQYF
TRBJ2-7 NA NA TRBV19 12 TGTGCCAGTAGTGCGGTCGGCTACGAGCAGTACTTC CASSAVGYEQYF
TRBJ1-1 TRBD1 NA TRBV30 13 TGTGCCTGGAGTGCGACAGGGGCCACTGAAGCTTTCTTT CAWSATGATEAFF